These 32 T cell receptor beta chains were all obtained from the same sample, sequenced in a study of T-cell memory formation after mild COVID-19 (dated by TCRdb to the early 2020s). Library prep was done by 5' RACE. For sequencing, an Illumina NovaSeq 6000 was employed. TCRdb trimmed the raw reads at Q25, called clones with MiXCR and kept productive beta chains. Rows with a matching CDR3 protein are joined into one entry that keeps the most common DNA and genes. A total of roughly 510,000 distinct CDR3 sequences appear in this sample, roughly 17% of them only once. The ten largest clones add up to about 7.4% of the sample. Sequenced sample: PBMCs or a T cell subset sorted from them (not recorded which). These receptors were obtained from an adult woman who had mild COVID-19 (a few samples of this study predate the infection). The sample titles of this study are shuffled in the database, so cell type and time point are left out; the donor was told from shared clones.

The chain is built from TRBV7-9 and TRBJ2-3, with D possibly TRBD2 on 7 matching bases. The V gene lost 5 bases and the J gene lost 2 bases, with 14 bases spanning the gap. The CDR3 sequence is 15 residues long. CDR1 and CDR2 (germline): SEHNR, FQNEAQ (reference sequence). The CDR3 bases are TGTGCCAGCAGCACAGGGCTAGCGGTCACAGATACGCAGTATTTT. It specifies CASSTGLAVTDTQYF.

This clonotype was counted a few times. The chain is built from TRBV6-5 and TRBJ1-6; a weak D match, TRBD1 (6 bases). The CDR3 is 13 residues long. The V gene lost 5 bases and the J gene lost 16 bases, with 18 bases spanning the gap. Per germline, CDR1 MNHEY and CDR2 SVGAGI. DNA for the CDR3: TGTGCCAGCAGTGCCACCCTACAGGGCTATCTCCACTTT. Its protein product is CASSATLQGYLHF.

The rearrangement joins TRBV24-1 to TRBJ1-1; no clear D gene. Deletions cut 7 bases from V and 2 bases from J, with 10 bases between. From germline, CDR1 is KGHDR and CDR2 SFDVKD. The CDR3 extends over 13 amino acids. CDR3 sequence reads: CATRGEINTEAFF. The CDR3 nucleotides read TGTGCCACCAGGGGAGAAATTAACACTGAAGCTTTCTTT.

This clonotype appeared many times. V is TRBV5-1 and J is TRBJ2-5; 9 bases line up with TRBD1. The germline V gene encodes CDR1 SGHRS and CDR2 YFSETQ. This CDR3 contains 16 residues. Losses at the gene ends were 4 bases for V and 4 bases for J; bases not matched to a gene: 11. The CDR3 DNA reads as TGCGCCAGCAGCGGACTACTACAGGGGGCAGGAGAGACCCAGTACTTC. Translation gives CASSGLLQGAGETQYF.

This clonotype was detected many times. The rearrangement uses TRBV10-3 and TRBJ1-5; TRBD1 might be the D (6 bases). The CDR3 consists of 15 residues. Germline V gene lookup returns CDR1 ENHRY and CDR2 SYGVKD. The V end lost 6 bases, the J end lost 0 bases, and 12 bases lay between the germline ends. DNA for the CDR3: TGTGCCATCAGCCGGGACAAGTATAGCAATCAGCCCCAGCATTTT. It yields the protein CAISRDKYSNQPQHF.

The sample holds a few counts of this clonotype. V usage is TRBV5-1 and J usage is TRBJ2-5; D may be TRBD2 (5 bases). Germline V lookup: CDR1 SGHRS, CDR2 YFSETQ. This CDR3 has 12 amino acids. V was trimmed by 2 bases and J by 6 bases, leaving 8 bases between them. CDR3 in DNA: TGCGCCAGCAGCTTCGGGGAAAAGACCCAGTACTTC. It translates to CASSFGEKTQYF.

The chain has TRBV9 and TRBJ2-2; no clear D gene. Germline loops: CDR1 SGDLS, CDR2 YYNGEE. V was clipped by 0 bases and J by 7 bases, with 7 bases between them. This CDR3 has 13 amino acids. CDR3 sequence: CASSVEQYGELFF. CDR3 sequence (DNA): TGTGCCAGCAGCGTAGAACAGTACGGGGAGCTGTTTTTT.

The sample holds a few counts of this clonotype. The V gene is TRBV6-6, the J gene TRBJ1-3; a possible D gene is TRBD1 (5 bases). This CDR3 contains 17 residues. V was cut by 5 bases and J by 3 bases, with 20 bases left in between. Germline lookup yields CDR1 MNHNY and CDR2 SVGAGI (reference sequence). The DNA of the CDR3 is TGTGCCAGCAGTGCCCCCGAAGGCCAGGGAGATGGAAACACCATATATTTT. Its translation: CASSAPEGQGDGNTIYF.

This clonotype was seen only a few times. CDR3 sequence reads: CSAAETLKSEAFF. CDR3 nucleotide sequence: TGCAGTGCTGCCGAAACCCTTAAGTCTGAAGCTTTCTTT. This rearrangement joins TRBV20-1 to TRBJ1-1; no definite D call. The CDR3 totals 13 residues. V lost 5 bases and J lost 6, with 16 bases in between. Germline CDR1 and CDR2: DFQATT and SNEGSKA (reference sequence).

The chain employs TRBV7-2 and TRBJ2-3; TRBD2 aligns across 11 bases. This CDR3 spans 15 amino acids. CDR1 and CDR2 from the germline V gene are SGHTA and FQGNSA. The junction had 4 bases not matched to a gene; V was cut back by 3 bases and J by 5 bases. The CDR3 region is CASSFSGGALDTQYF. CDR3 bases: TGTGCCAGCAGCTTTAGCGGGGGGGCCCTAGATACGCAGTATTTT.

This clonotype has only a few counts. This chain joins TRBV5-1 and TRBJ1-1, with 9 bases identical to TRBD1. CDR1 is SGHRS and CDR2 is YFSETQ in the germline V gene. The CDR3 is 17 amino acids. The J segment lost 0 bases and the V segment lost 0 bases, leaving 6 bases of the junction unmatched. The CDR3 DNA sequence: TGCGCCAGCAGCTTGGAGGGACAGGGCTGGGTGAACACTGAAGCTTTCTTT. Its protein product is CASSLEGQGWVNTEAFF.

As DNA, the CDR3 is TGTGCCAGCAGCTTAGCGCGGGGGCGCAGGGACGAGCAGTACTTC. Protein sequence: CASSLARGRRDEQYF. The J gene is TRBJ2-7, the V gene TRBV7-9; perhaps TRBD2 as D (7 bases). The CDR3 extends over 15 amino acids. Between the trimmed V and J ends, which lost 0 bases and 5 bases, there was a span of 14 bases. Germline lookup yields CDR1 SEHNR and CDR2 FQNEAQ (reference sequence). Combining the CDR3 with reference TRBV7-9 and TRBJ2-7 gives the whole variable domain DTGVSQNPRHKITKRGQNVTFRCDPISEHNRLYWYRQTLGQGPEFLTYFQNEAQLEKSRLLSDRFSAERPKGSFSTLEIQRTEQGDSAMYLCASSLARGRRDEQYFGPGTRLTVT.

V usage is TRBV7-9 and J usage is TRBJ2-7; D not resolved. This CDR3 contains 17 residues. Deletions cut 8 bases from V and 1 base from J, with 24 bases between. Germline CDR1 reads SEHNR; CDR2 reads FQNEAQ (reference sequence). The CDR3 spells CASQTTDPETESYEQYF. As DNA, the CDR3 is TGTGCCAGCCAGACCACCGATCCCGAGACGGAATCCTACGAGCAGTACTTC.

In this sample, this clonotype turned up a few times. The chain is built from TRBV6-5 and TRBJ2-1; TRBD2 aligns across 13 bases. The V gene end was trimmed by 7 bases and the J gene end by 2 bases; junction bases not matched to a gene: 5. Germline V CDR1 and CDR2: MNHEY, SVGAGI. The CDR3 contains 16 residues. The CDR3 DNA sequence: TGTGCCAGCACCACGACTAGCGGGGGGCCCTACAATGAGCAGTTCTTC. Its protein is CASTTTSGGPYNEQFF.

This clonotype has only a few counts. This chain links TRBV20-1 with TRBJ2-7; D gene unclear. The germline gives CDR1 DFQATT, CDR2 SNEGSKA (reference sequence). Trimming shortened V by 6 bases and J by 4 bases, and 13 bases separated the two germline ends. The CDR3 is made up of 12 amino acids. The CDR3 reads CSAFRVLYEQYF. Here the CDR3 DNA reads TGCAGTGCGTTCCGGGTTCTATACGAGCAGTACTTC.

The rearrangement uses TRBV5-8 and TRBJ2-3; TRBD1 is a possible D gene (6 bases). Germline CDR1 SGHTS, CDR2 YDEGEE. V lost 4 bases, J lost 5 bases, and 17 bases lay in between. The CDR3 is made up of 15 amino acids. The CDR3 DNA is TGTGCCAGCAGCCACGTCCCGGGACACGAAGATACGCAGTATTTT. Protein product: CASSHVPGHEDTQYF.

This clonotype was seen a handful of times. The chain recombines TRBV10-3 with TRBJ2-1; D is ambiguous. The CDR3 spans 17 residues. V was shortened by 0 bases and J by 9 bases, with 21 bases between the two germline ends. CDR1 and CDR2 from the germline V gene are ENHRY and SYGVKD. The CDR3: CAISESTSLTGLGEQFF. CDR3 nucleotides: TGTGCCATCAGTGAGTCGACGTCCCTAACGGGTTTGGGTGAGCAGTTCTTC.

The chain is built from TRBV24-1 and TRBJ2-3; D is undetermined. Trimming removed 9 bases at V and 2 bases at J, with 11 bases between. Germline V gene data show CDR1 as KGHDR and CDR2 as SFDVKD. The CDR3 extends over 13 amino acids. CDR3 sequence: CATSVLSTDTQYF. CDR3 sequence (DNA): TGTGCCACCTCGGTCCTTTCCACAGATACGCAGTATTTT.

This clonotype has just a few counts. The rearrangement links TRBV7-8 to TRBJ2-3; D is uncertain. The V gene's germline CDR1 is SGHVS and CDR2 FQNEAQ. Trimming took off 6 bases at V and 2 bases at J, with 12 bases between the two ends. The CDR3 is 14 amino acids. The CDR3 DNA follows: TGTGCCAGCAGTGCTTTGCTGTTCACAGATACGCAGTATTTT. Its protein product is CASSALLFTDTQYF.

This clonotype has ten or more counts. The rearrangement joins TRBV7-6 to TRBJ2-3; D gene unclear. The V gene's germline CDR1 is SGHVS and CDR2 FNYEAQ. Trimming pared 5 bases from V and 4 bases from J, leaving 10 bases between. The CDR3 is 13 residues long. CDR3 in amino acids: CASSLGVSDTQYF. DNA for the CDR3: TGTGCCAGCAGCCTTGGGGTGTCAGATACGCAGTATTTT. The whole variable domain, remainder taken from reference TRBV7-6 and TRBJ2-3, is GAGVSQSPRYKVTKRGQDVALRCDPISGHVSLYWYRQALGQGPEFLTYFNYEAQQDKSGLPNDRFSAERPEGSISTLTIQRTEQRDSAMYRCASSLGVSDTQYFGPGTRLTVL.

This clonotype has only a few counts. The chain couples TRBV6-5 to TRBJ2-5; unclear D gene. CDR1 MNHEY and CDR2 SVGAGI come from the germline V gene. V shed 2 bases and J shed 0 bases, with 7 bases lying between them. This CDR3 has 14 amino acids. The CDR3 bases are TGTGCCAGCAGTTACACAGCGTACCAAGAGACCCAGTACTTC. This codes for CASSYTAYQETQYF.

J is TRBJ2-3 and V is TRBV9; D remains unclear. The CDR3 totals 16 residues. From germline, CDR1 is SGDLS and CDR2 YYNGEE. Trimming cost V 0 bases and J 2 bases, with 13 bases left between them. CDR3 region: CASSVEGRTFTDTQYF. In DNA form, the CDR3 reads TGTGCCAGCAGCGTAGAGGGTAGAACCTTCACAGATACGCAGTATTTT.

This clonotype was seen a handful of times. This chain connects TRBV6-2 or TRBV6-3 to TRBJ2-7, with D perhaps matching TRBD1 (5 bases). V was shortened by 2 bases and J by 6 bases, with 11 bases between the two germline ends. CDR1 is MNHEY, CDR2 SVGEGT, per germline. There are 13 residues in the CDR3. This CDR3 is CASSYLGVREQYF. The CDR3 DNA follows: TGTGCCAGCAGTTACCTAGGGGTACGCGAGCAGTACTTC.

This clonotype was counted a few times. The gene calls are TRBV3-1 and TRBJ2-5; 7 positions agree with TRBD2. Per the germline V gene, CDR1 is LGHDT and CDR2 is YNNKEL (reference sequence). V trimming: 0 bases; J trimming: 9 bases; junction bases outside the gene matches: 13. The CDR3 spans 16 residues. CDR3 DNA sequence: TGTGCCAGCAGCCAAGACACTGGGACTACCCCAACGGCCCAGTACTTC. Protein sequence: CASSQDTGTTPTAQYF.

In this sample, this clonotype turned up a few times. The gene calls are TRBV4-2 and TRBJ2-3, with 9 bases lining up with TRBD2. Germline V lookup: CDR1 LGHNA, CDR2 YNFKEQ. The CDR3 covers 17 residues. With 1 base clipped from V and 3 bases from J, the junction kept 8 bases outside the gene matches. This chain's CDR3 is CASSQVIAGVVTDTQYF. In DNA, the CDR3 is TGTGCCAGCAGCCAAGTGATAGCGGGAGTGGTAACAGATACGCAGTATTTT.

This clonotype was seen more than once but under ten times. The chain has TRBV7-2 and TRBJ2-7, with TRBD2 matching over 15 bases. This CDR3 spans 16 amino acids. The germline CDR1 and CDR2 sequences are SGHTA and FQGNSA. The V and J ends lost 5 bases and 3 bases, in that order; junction bases with no gene match: 5. The CDR3 sequence is CASSPPGLAGGYEQYF. The CDR3 coding sequence is TGTGCCAGCAGCCCGCCGGGACTAGCGGGAGGCTACGAGCAGTACTTC.

The chain is built from TRBV7-9 and TRBJ2-1, with D possibly TRBD2 on 6 matching bases. The CDR3 contains 15 residues. Trimming removed 3 bases at V and 0 bases at J, with 9 bases between. Germline V gene data show CDR1 as SEHNR and CDR2 as FQNEAQ (reference sequence). CDR3 region: CASSFGGVSYNEQFF. Here the CDR3 DNA reads TGTGCCAGCAGCTTCGGCGGGGTCTCCTACAATGAGCAGTTCTTC.

This clonotype has a handful of counts. The chain carries TRBV6-1 and TRBJ2-1; weak D call: TRBD2 (6 bases). Germline V gene sequence: CDR1 MNHNS, CDR2 SASEGT. The V and J ends lost 6 bases and 7 bases respectively, with 19 bases between them. CDR3 length equals 15 residues. The CDR3 is CASRKEGLVTNEQFF. In DNA, the CDR3 is TGTGCCAGCAGGAAGGAGGGGCTCGTCACGAATGAGCAGTTCTTC.

This clonotype was counted at least ten times. The rearrangement uses TRBV6-2 or TRBV6-3 and TRBJ2-3; tentatively, D is TRBD2 (6 bases). The V gene lost 3 bases and the J gene lost 1 base, with 8 bases spanning the gap. Germline-derived CDR1 and CDR2 are MNHEY and SVGEGT. This CDR3 is built from 14 residues. CDR3 in amino acids: CASSYSGRTDTQYF. In DNA form, the CDR3 reads TGTGCCAGCAGTTATAGCGGACGCACAGATACGCAGTATTTT.

This clonotype came up a few times. J is TRBJ1-5 and V is TRBV28; D remains ambiguous. This CDR3 has 14 amino acids. The germline gives CDR1 MDHEN, CDR2 SYDVKM. Trimming took 2 bases from V and 7 from J, leaving 12 bases between them. DNA for the CDR3: TGTGCCAGCAGTTTACCCAACCCCTGGCAGCCCCAGCATTTT. Its protein is CASSLPNPWQPQHF.

V and J are TRBV7-8 and TRBJ2-7; weak D call: TRBD1 (5 bases). The CDR3 has 16 residues. The germline gives CDR1 SGHVS, CDR2 FQNEAQ. Trimming pared 2 bases from V and 3 bases from J, leaving 17 bases between. CDR3 bases: TGTGCCAGCAGCTTATCCTACATGGTAGGGGTCTACGAGCAGTACTTC. It yields the protein CASSLSYMVGVYEQYF.

CDR3 sequence reads: CASSLEGRDNSPLHF. The CDR3 DNA reads as TGCGCCAGCAGCTTGGAGGGCAGGGATAATTCACCCCTCCACTTT. The chain is built from TRBV5-1 and TRBJ1-6; a possible D gene is TRBD1 (5 bases). The CDR3 has 15 residues. Germline V gene data show CDR1 as SGHRS and CDR2 as YFSETQ. Trimming took 0 bases from V and 5 from J, leaving 9 bases between them.